A selection of T cell receptor beta chains follows, all from one sample in a study of blood T cell repertoires in COVID-19. Using immunoSEQ multiplex PCR, the repertoire was profiled, and TCRdb retains in-frame clones only, with some absent. This repertoire shows 400,000 or so clones, around 87% found once; its top ten account for about 1.9%. Sample: PBMCs or T cells enriched from blood (not recorded which). All receptors come from a man aged 40-55 years in a cohort exposed to, infected with or recovered from COVID-19 (not recorded which). Both conserved end residues are trimmed from each CDR3.

V	length	J	CDR3
TRBV28	14	TRBJ2-3	ASRQTQGQSTDTQY
TRBV7-6	13	TRBJ2-3	ASSISGQYTDTQY
TRBV5-4	11	TRBJ1-1	ASSFLQRTEAF
TRBV7-9	15	TRBJ2-5	ASSLYGGRAYGETQY
TRBV5-4	13	TRBJ2-5	ASSARDRMGETQY
TRBV19	10	TRBJ2-5	ASSDGQETQY
TRBV29-1	10	TRBJ2-7	SVAFWESEQY
TRBV3-1/TRBV3-2	12	TRBJ1-1	ASSQPDRNTEAF
TRBV3-1/TRBV3-2	9	TRBJ2-2	ASSLTGELF
TRBV3-1/TRBV3-2	12	TRBJ1-2	ASSQDTGGNGYT
TRBV3-1/TRBV3-2	13	TRBJ1-4	ASSQRTGGREKLF
TRBV2	13	TRBJ2-2	ASRVDILNTGELF
TRBV2	11	TRBJ1-2	ASIGGGTYGYT
TRBV11-2	14	TRBJ2-5	ASSFGAGGLQETQY
TRBV4-1	13	TRBJ1-1	ASSQDTGERPKAF
TRBV4-1	13	TRBJ1-5	ASSPTGIRNQPQH
TRBV7-9	12	TRBJ2-1	ASSFLLAINEQF
TRBV10-1	13	TRBJ2-1	ASSVGAGRGNEQF
TRBV5-1	14	TRBJ2-1	ASSSGGTGVFNEQF
TRBV3-1/TRBV3-2	14	TRBJ1-1	ASSQDGDSKNTEAF
TRBV11-2	10	TRBJ1-2	ASSAGTIGYT
TRBV11-2	12	TRBJ2-7	ASSLVRSPYEQY
TRBV3-1/TRBV3-2	13	TRBJ1-5	ASSQGRSGNQPQH
TRBV10-3	11	TRBJ1-1	AISGTGNLRAF
TRBV29-1	11	TRBJ2-1	SVDDGIRDEQF
TRBV27	13	TRBJ2-1	ASSLRREVYNEQF